The 29 T cell receptor beta chains below all came from one sample that was sequenced in a study of glioma-infiltrating T cells after dendritic cell vaccination. The protocol was immunoSEQ multiplex PCR, while the TCRdb copy is restricted to in-frame clones and leaves out a portion. The repertoire consists of tens of thousands of clones, with 70% to 90% occurring once and the leading ten covering about 3.2%. The specimen comprised blood, sampled before dendritic cell vaccination. The receptors stem from a human donor with glioblastoma.

The V call is TRBV4-2, the J call TRBJ2-3; 9 bases agree with TRBD2. Germline lookup yields CDR1 LGHNA and CDR2 YNFKEQ. The trim removed 1 base at V and 5 bases at J, leaving 4 bases unmatched. This CDR3 has 15 amino acids. The CDR3 DNA reads TGTGCCAGCAGCCAAGCTAGCGGGGCAAGAGATACGCAGTATTTT. This codes for CASSQASGARDTQYF.

The CDR3 DNA follows: TGTGCCAGCAGGTACAGTGATCAGCCCCAGCATTTT. Protein product: CASRYSDQPQHF. This chain uses TRBV6-4 with TRBJ1-5; D is ambiguous. The V and J ends lost 6 bases and 5 bases respectively, with 8 bases between them. The length of the CDR3 is 12 residues. Germline lookup yields CDR1 MRHNA and CDR2 SNTAGT.

The chain's CDR3 is CASSDDRYSGNTIYF. The CDR3 nucleotides read TGTGCCAGCTCAGATGACAGGTACTCTGGAAACACCATATATTTT. This chain connects TRBV18 to TRBJ1-3, with D maybe TRBD1 (6 bases). The V and J ends lost 5 bases and 0 bases respectively, with 11 bases between them. The germline CDR1 and CDR2 sequences are KGHSH and LQKENI. This CDR3 has 15 amino acids.

This clone was recorded only once. The chain carries TRBV5-4 and TRBJ2-7; TRBD2 matches at 8 bases. Germline V gene lookup returns CDR1 SGHNT and CDR2 YYREEE (reference sequence). The CDR3 has 15 residues. Losses at the gene ends were 0 bases for V and 5 bases for J; bases not matched to a gene: 7. The CDR3 DNA reads as TGTGCCAGCAGCTTGGACGGGAGGGCCAGAGACGAGCAGTACTTC. Protein sequence: CASSLDGRARDEQYF.

This clone was found a few times. The chain has TRBV5-1 and TRBJ1-4; weak D call: TRBD1 (6 bases). This CDR3 spans 16 amino acids. Between the trimmed V and J ends, which lost 4 bases and 0 bases, there was a span of 13 bases. Germline V gene sequence: CDR1 SGHRS, CDR2 YFSETQ. DNA for the CDR3: TGCGCCAGCAGCCCAGGACAGCCTTCAACTAATGAAAAACTGTTTTTT. It is translated as CASSPGQPSTNEKLFF.

This rearrangement joins TRBV5-1 to TRBJ2-5; TRBD1 is a possible D gene (6 bases). CDR1 is SGHRS, CDR2 YFSETQ, per germline. V was trimmed by 5 bases and J by 3 bases, leaving 11 bases between them. This CDR3 is 13 amino acids long. The CDR3 nucleotides read TGCGCCAGCAGTAAAGGGGGTGAAGAGACCCAGTACTTC. Translating it yields CASSKGGEETQYF.

The chain employs TRBV15 and TRBJ2-7, with D possibly being TRBD2 (6 bases). Trimming removed 1 base from V and 7 bases from J, with 8 bases in between. Looked up from germline, CDR1 is LNHNV and CDR2 is YYDKDF (reference sequence). There are 12 residues in the CDR3. Written as DNA, the CDR3 is TGTGCCACCAGCAGAGCTGGGGGGGAGCAGTACTTC. This sequence encodes CATSRAGGEQYF. The full variable domain, in which reference TRBV15 and TRBJ2-7 provide the parts outside the CDR3, is DAMVIQNPRYQVTQFGKPVTLSCSQTLNHNVMYWYQQKSSQAPKLLFHYYDKDFNNEADTPDNFQSRRPNTSFCFLDIRSPGLGDTAMYLCATSRAGGEQYFGPGTRLTVT.

V usage is TRBV5-1 and J usage is TRBJ2-7; D may be TRBD2 (5 bases). This CDR3 is 13 amino acids long. The V gene's germline CDR1 is SGHRS and CDR2 YFSETQ. The V end was cut by 2 bases, the J end by 7 bases, with 13 bases between. The CDR3 DNA is TGCGCCAGCAGCTTTACTGACTCGGGGGAGCAGTACTTC. Encoded protein: CASSFTDSGEQYF.

A word on this clone: This sample also contains other DNA sequences that code for the same CDR3. This sequence joins TRBV7-8 and TRBJ1-1, with D uncertain. Trimming removed 1 base at V and 1 base at J, with 4 bases between. The CDR3 is 13 residues long. Germline assignment: CDR1 SGHVS and CDR2 FQNEAQ. The CDR3 nucleotides are TGTGCCAGCAGCTTAGGTCGGAACACTGAAGCTTTCTTT. Residues: CASSLGRNTEAFF.

V gene TRBV9 combines with J gene TRBJ2-1; D perhaps matches TRBD2 (5 bases). Trimming took 4 bases from V and 6 from J, leaving 11 bases between them. CDR1 and CDR2 (germline): SGDLS, YYNGEE. This CDR3 region has 13 residues. The CDR3 bases are TGTGCCAGCAGCCCAGAACTAGGCAATGAGCAGTTCTTC. Residues: CASSPELGNEQFF.

This clone was counted a single time. This chain connects TRBV19 to TRBJ1-2; 10 nucleotides match TRBD1. The germline V gene encodes CDR1 LNHDA and CDR2 SQIVND (reference sequence). With V trimmed by 8 bases and J by 8 bases, 8 bases remained unmatched. This CDR3 is built from 13 residues. The CDR3 sequence is CASSGTGEVGYTF. The CDR3 DNA reads TGTGCCAGTTCCGGGACAGGGGAAGTGGGCTACACCTTC.

This chain uses TRBV5-1 with TRBJ1-1; 7 bases map to TRBD1. V trimming: 2 bases; J trimming: 8 bases; junction bases outside the gene matches: 6. Germline assignment: CDR1 SGHRS and CDR2 YFSETQ. The CDR3 is 13 amino acids. Here the CDR3 DNA reads TGCGCCAGCAGCTTTGCCAGGGGGATGGAAGCTTTCTTT. It yields the protein CASSFARGMEAFF.

The chain uses TRBV4-1 and TRBJ1-1; no definite D call. The V gene lost 0 bases and the J gene lost 4 bases, with 12 bases spanning the gap. The germline gives CDR1 MGHRA, CDR2 YSYEKL. The CDR3 extends over 15 amino acids. The CDR3 nucleotides are TGCGCCAGCAGCCAAGAGTTGCAGGCTACCACTGAAGCTTTCTTT. Encoded protein: CASSQELQATTEAFF.

The CDR3: CASSVEGQGAYGYTF. DNA of the CDR3: TGTGCCAGCAGCGTAGAAGGGCAGGGGGCCTATGGCTACACCTTC. The rearrangement links TRBV9 to TRBJ1-2; 8 bases map to TRBD1. With V trimmed by 0 bases and J by 4 bases, 5 bases remained unmatched. Germline V lookup: CDR1 SGDLS, CDR2 YYNGEE. The CDR3 totals 15 residues.

The V and J genes are TRBV5-1 and TRBJ1-3; a weak D match, TRBD1 (6 bases). With 4 bases removed from V and 0 bases from J, the gap between germline ends came to 14 bases. This CDR3 spans 16 amino acids. Germline CDR1 SGHRS, CDR2 YFSETQ. The DNA for the CDR3 is TGCGCCAGCAGCCCAGGGACATCGGGCTCTGGAAACACCATATATTTT. The encoded protein is CASSPGTSGSGNTIYF. The entire variable domain, with the rest obtained from reference TRBV5-1 and TRBJ1-3, is as follows: KAGVTQTPRYLIKTRGQQVTLSCSPISGHRSVSWYQQTPGQGLQFLFEYFSETQRNKGNFPGRFSGRQFSNSRSEMNVSTLELGDSALYLCASSPGTSGSGNTIYFGEGSWLTVV.

Here the CDR3 DNA reads TGTGCCAGCAGCCTTGGACTCGAAGTTATCTACGAGCAGTACTTC. Its translation is CASSLGLEVIYEQYF. The chain joins TRBV2 to TRBJ2-7, with D possibly matching TRBD2 (5 bases). Trimming pared 6 bases from V and 3 bases from J, leaving 18 bases between. From germline, CDR1 is SNHLY and CDR2 FYNNEI. CDR3 length: 15 amino acids.

CDR3 residues: CSVGRDSNQPQHF. The CDR3 bases are TGCAGCGTTGGCAGGGATAGCAATCAGCCCCAGCATTTT. This chain connects TRBV29-1 to TRBJ1-5; perhaps TRBD1 as D (5 bases). Per the germline V gene, CDR1 is SQVTM and CDR2 is ANQGSEA. The CDR3 contains 13 residues. With 4 bases removed from V and 0 bases from J, the gap between germline ends came to 7 bases.

V is TRBV18 and J is TRBJ2-5; D gene ambiguous. Trimming left V 3 bases short and J 5 bases short, with 7 bases between. The CDR3 is 12 amino acids. Germline values: CDR1 KGHSH, CDR2 LQKENI. The CDR3 DNA follows: TGTGCCAGCTCACCCTCCGGGGAGACCCAGTACTTC. It is translated as CASSPSGETQYF.

The chain links TRBV5-1 to TRBJ1-5; D is unresolved. The V gene lost 0 bases and the J gene lost 7 bases, with 11 bases spanning the gap. The CDR3 loop spans 14 amino acids. CDR1 is SGHRS, CDR2 YFSETQ, per germline. CDR3: CASSLDGVDQPQHF. CDR3 DNA sequence: TGCGCCAGCAGCTTGGACGGGGTTGACCAGCCCCAGCATTTT.

The CDR3 is CASSPPTGPDTQYF. DNA of the CDR3: TGTGCCAGCAGTCCTCCGACAGGGCCAGATACGCAGTATTTT. The chain uses TRBV28 and TRBJ2-3; 7 positions agree with TRBD1. The V and J ends lost 5 bases and 4 bases, in that order; junction bases with no gene match: 6. Germline V gives CDR1 MDHEN, CDR2 SYDVKM. This CDR3 is 14 amino acids long.

This rearrangement joins TRBV9 to TRBJ1-1; D unresolved. The CDR3 loop spans 13 amino acids. The V end lost 0 bases, the J end lost 2 bases, and 5 bases lay between the germline ends. Germline V lookup: CDR1 SGDLS, CDR2 YYNGEE. Here the CDR3 DNA reads TGTGCCAGCAGCGTAGCCCCTAACACTGAAGCTTTCTTT. It is translated as CASSVAPNTEAFF.

V is TRBV7-9 and J is TRBJ1-2; 7 bases are a match to TRBD1. The length of the CDR3 is 15 residues. Unmatched junction bases numbered 9, after V lost 5 bases and J lost 3 bases. Germline assignment: CDR1 SEHNR and CDR2 FQNEAQ (reference sequence). The CDR3 here is CASSRDSKSDYGYTF. The DNA for the CDR3 is TGTGCCAGCAGCCGGGACAGCAAAAGTGACTATGGCTACACCTTC.

This clone has a single count. V usage is TRBV6-5 and J usage is TRBJ2-1; 9 positions agree with TRBD2. Germline V gene lookup returns CDR1 MNHEY and CDR2 SVGAGI. V dropped 6 bases and J dropped 9; count of bases not matched to a gene: 3. This CDR3 spans 12 amino acids. This chain's CDR3 is CASRRTSVEQFF. The CDR3 nucleotides read TGTGCCAGCAGAAGGACTAGCGTTGAGCAGTTCTTC.

CDR3 sequence: CASSPGGAGDTQYF. The CDR3 nucleotides read TGTGCCAGCAGCCCCGGGGGAGCTGGAGATACGCAGTATTTT. V usage is TRBV7-3 and J usage is TRBJ2-3; a weak D match, TRBD2 (6 bases). The CDR3 contains 14 residues. V was pared by 5 bases and J by 5 bases, with 14 bases between. Germline lookup yields CDR1 SGHTA and CDR2 FQGTGA.

The chain links TRBV5-1 to TRBJ1-5; D possibly corresponds to TRBD1 (5 bases). The CDR3 consists of 14 residues. Germline CDR1 SGHRS, CDR2 YFSETQ. Trimming removed 0 bases from V and 6 bases from J, with 10 bases in between. CDR3 region: CASSLEGGTQPQHF. In DNA, the CDR3 is TGCGCCAGCAGCTTGGAAGGAGGGACTCAGCCCCAGCATTTT. Filled out from reference TRBV5-1 and TRBJ1-5, the complete variable domain reads KAGVTQTPRYLIKTRGQQVTLSCSPISGHRSVSWYQQTPGQGLQFLFEYFSETQRNKGNFPGRFSGRQFSNSRSEMNVSTLELGDSALYLCASSLEGGTQPQHFGDGTRLSIL.

V gene TRBV11-2 combines with J gene TRBJ2-3; D remains ambiguous. This CDR3 has 13 residues. Trimming removed 6 bases from V and 2 bases from J, with 9 bases in between. Germline CDR1 reads SGHAT; CDR2 reads FQNNGV. The CDR3 DNA follows: TGTGCCAGCAGACTACTCCCCACAGATACGCAGTATTTT. This sequence encodes CASRLLPTDTQYF.

The chain is built from TRBV11-2 and TRBJ2-2; 9 bases agree with TRBD2. The CDR3 spans 17 residues. The V gene end was trimmed by 4 bases and the J gene end by 2 bases; junction bases not matched to a gene: 8. Germline CDR1 and CDR2: SGHAT and FQNNGV. Here the CDR3 reads CASSSGLASLNTGELFF. The DNA of the CDR3 is TGTGCCAGCAGCTCCGGACTAGCGTCCCTCAACACCGGGGAGCTGTTTTTT.

The rearrangement uses TRBV11-3 and TRBJ2-1; D is undetermined. CDR1 SGHNT and CDR2 YENEEA come from the germline V gene. The CDR3 sequence is 14 residues long. V dropped 2 bases and J dropped 7 bases, with 12 bases sitting between them. The CDR3, as DNA: TGTGCCAGCAGCTTAAGACACCCTGAGAATGAGCAGTTCTTC. Translating it yields CASSLRHPENEQFF.

The chain combines TRBV7-9 with TRBJ1-1; D ambiguous. Germline CDR1 SEHNR, CDR2 FQNEAQ (reference sequence). Trimming pared 4 bases from V and 3 bases from J, leaving 12 bases between. The CDR3 has 14 amino acids. The CDR3 is CASSSAVQYTEAFF. DNA of the CDR3: TGTGCCAGCAGCTCCGCCGTCCAGTACACTGAAGCTTTCTTT.